The sequence of this TCR beta chain was determined in a study of blood T cell repertoires in COVID-19. Some clones are missing from TCRdb's copy, which holds only in-frame ones; the method was immunoSEQ multiplex PCR. The sample records around 380,000 clones, about 80% being singletons. V lost 5 bases and J lost 0, with 16 bases in between. The CDR3 totals 16 residues. Looked up from germline, CDR1 is MNHEY and CDR2 is SMNVEV (reference sequence). The J gene is TRBJ1-2, the V gene TRBV27; possibly TRBD1 for D (6 bases). Sequenced: peripheral blood. This receptor was taken from a human donor with acute or convalescent COVID-19. The donor label of this sample is uncertain. The CDR3 coding sequence is TGTGCCAGCAGTGCAGGGGACGACTTAGCTAACTATGGCTACACCTTC. Translation gives CASSAGDDLANYGYTF.